The 17 T cell receptor beta chains given below trace back to one sample, sequenced in a study of cytomegalovirus exposure and HLA in healthy donors. PCR amplification relied on 60 Vbeta primers (plus 13 Jbeta primers). The data were produced by immunoSEQ multiplex PCR, yet TCRdb's version contains in-frame clones alone and is incomplete. The sample consists of around 130,000 clones, 80% of them appearing once. The sample taken for sequencing was PBMCs. The receptors were sampled from a middle-aged man in good health and CMV-seronegative.

The rearrangement uses TRBV10-3 and TRBJ2-7, with 8 bases aligning to TRBD1. V lost 6 bases, J lost 3 bases, and 7 bases stayed unmatched. In germline, CDR1 is ENHRY, CDR2 SYGVKD. The CDR3 is made up of 14 amino acids. Here the CDR3 reads CAISLSDRGYEQYF. The CDR3 DNA reads as TGTGCCATCAGCCTATCCGACAGGGGCTACGAGCAGTACTTC.

The V gene is TRBV5-6, the J gene TRBJ1-2; D is undetermined. This CDR3 contains 12 residues. V shed 3 bases and J shed 4 bases, with 7 bases lying between them. Germline CDR1 SGHDT, CDR2 YYEEEE. CDR3 DNA: TGTGCCAGCAGCTCCACAATCTATGGCTACACCTTC. This translates into CASSSTIYGYTF.

The rearrangement uses TRBV10-1 and TRBJ2-1; D might be TRBD2 (6 bases). Trimming removed 2 bases at V and 10 bases at J, with 12 bases between. CDR1 is WNHNN, CDR2 SYGVQD, per germline (reference sequence). The CDR3 is made up of 13 amino acids. In DNA, the CDR3 is TGCGCCAGCAGTGAGCGACTAGGTTTGGAGCAGTTCTTC. It codes for CASSERLGLEQFF.

This clone came up a few times. The chain recombines TRBV30 with TRBJ1-5, with D perhaps TRBD1 (6 bases). Between the trimmed V and J ends, which lost 3 bases and 4 bases, there was a span of 16 bases. Germline V lookup: CDR1 GTSNPN, CDR2 SVGIG (reference sequence). This CDR3 is built from 15 residues. Written as DNA, the CDR3 is TGTGCCTGGAGCCCCGACAGGCCGGGGAATCAGCCCCAGCATTTT. It is translated as CAWSPDRPGNQPQHF.

Written as DNA, the CDR3 is TGTGCCATATCCGGGACAGGGAAAGATAATTCACCCCTCCACTTT. Amino acid sequence: CAISGTGKDNSPLHF. The V and J genes are TRBV6-6 and TRBJ1-6, with TRBD1 identical over 9 bases. The CDR3 is made up of 15 amino acids. The germline V gene has CDR1 MNHNY and CDR2 SVGAGI (reference sequence). V was clipped by 10 bases and J by 5 bases; unmatched bases: 9.

The chain is built from TRBV19 and TRBJ2-1; the D gene is possibly TRBD1 (5 bases). CDR3 length: 12 residues. Trimming took off 1 base at V and 13 bases at J, with 11 bases between the two ends. Per germline, CDR1 LNHDA and CDR2 SQIVND (reference sequence). This CDR3 is CASSIVSGQQFF. The CDR3 nucleotides are TGTGCCAGTAGTATAGTCTCCGGACAACAGTTCTTC.

The chain links TRBV2 to TRBJ2-7; TRBD2 might be the D (6 bases). This CDR3 contains 16 residues. Trimming left V 5 bases short and J 0 bases short, with 17 bases between. CDR1 SNHLY and CDR2 FYNNEI come from the germline V gene. The CDR3 DNA reads as TGTGCCAGCAGTCCCTTGGAGGGCGTCGGCTCCTACGAGCAGTACTTC. Amino acids: CASSPLEGVGSYEQYF. The full variable domain, with the rest looked up from reference TRBV2 and TRBJ2-7, is EPEVTQTPSHQVTQMGQEVILRCVPISNHLYFYWYRQILGQKVEFLVSFYNNEISEKSEIFDDQFSVERPDGSNFTLKIRSTKLEDSAMYFCASSPLEGVGSYEQYFGPGTRLTVT.

The rearrangement links TRBV5-1 to TRBJ1-5, with TRBD1 matching 8 bases. From germline, CDR1 is SGHRS and CDR2 YFSETQ. V lost 4 bases, J lost 3 bases, and 6 bases stayed unmatched. The CDR3 is 15 residues long. CDR3 in DNA: TGCGCCAGCAGCCCCGGGACAGGATCCAATCAGCCCCAGCATTTT. Amino acid sequence: CASSPGTGSNQPQHF.

This clone came up a few times. The chain joins TRBV6-5 to TRBJ1-1; 7 bases fit TRBD1. CDR3 length: 15 residues. The V and J ends lost 0 bases and 5 bases, in that order; junction bases with no gene match: 6. CDR1 MNHEY and CDR2 SVGAGI come from the germline V gene. CDR3 sequence: CASSYSTGTRTEAFF. The CDR3 DNA reads as TGTGCCAGCAGTTACTCGACAGGGACGAGAACTGAAGCTTTCTTT.

This chain joins TRBV28 and TRBJ1-5; 7 nucleotides agree with TRBD1. The CDR3 covers 18 residues. Trimming removed 6 bases from V and 0 bases from J; junction bases left unmatched: 14. The V gene's germline CDR1 is MDHEN and CDR2 SYDVKM. In DNA form, the CDR3 reads TGTGCCAGCAGGCGAGGGGGCTCGGGGCTCAATAGCAATCAGCCCCAGCATTTT. This codes for CASRRGGSGLNSNQPQHF.

The genes are TRBV6-6 and TRBJ2-7, with D unclear. This CDR3 region has 11 residues. V was pared by 6 bases and J by 5 bases, with 8 bases between. Germline assignment: CDR1 MNHNY and CDR2 SVGAGI (reference sequence). For the CDR3, the DNA is TGTGCCAGCAGCCCCCGGGACGAGCAGTACTTC. This codes for CASSPRDEQYF.

The J gene is TRBJ2-1, the V gene TRBV29-1; D is perhaps TRBD2 (6 bases). The germline V gene encodes CDR1 SQVTM and CDR2 ANQGSEA. The CDR3 contains 13 residues. V lost 6 bases and J 4 bases, leaving 13 bases between the germline ends. In DNA, the CDR3 is TGCAGCGTGTGGAGGGGCGGGTACAATGAGCAGTTCTTC. Translation: CSVWRGGYNEQFF.

The rearrangement joins TRBV2 to TRBJ1-4; a weak D match, TRBD1 (5 bases). CDR3 size: 15 residues. V was pared by 6 bases and J by 2 bases, with 13 bases between. CDR1 and CDR2 (germline): SNHLY, FYNNEI. CDR3: CASSARRGTNEKLFF. CDR3 in DNA: TGTGCCAGCAGCGCCCGCCGGGGGACTAATGAAAAACTGTTTTTT.

J is TRBJ2-2 and V is TRBV2, with 11 bases matching TRBD2. V shed 6 bases and J 4 bases; nucleotides not matched to a gene: 4. Germline V CDR1 and CDR2: SNHLY, FYNNEI. CDR3 size: 15 residues. The CDR3 is CASSRLAGFTGELFF. The CDR3 region has the DNA TGTGCCAGCAGCAGACTAGCGGGATTCACCGGGGAGCTGTTTTTT.

The V and J genes are TRBV5-1 and TRBJ2-2; D may be TRBD2 (5 bases). Per germline, CDR1 SGHRS and CDR2 YFSETQ. The CDR3 runs 15 residues. The V end was cut by 2 bases, the J end by 3 bases, with 11 bases between. DNA for the CDR3: TGCGCCAGCAGCTTCGGGGTTTTGGACACCGGGGAGCTGTTTTTT. Amino acids: CASSFGVLDTGELFF.

The sample holds a few counts of this clone. The V gene is TRBV5-1, the J gene TRBJ2-5, with 9 bases lining up with TRBD2. Trimming removed 1 base from V and 4 bases from J; junction bases left unmatched: 5. The CDR3 spans 15 residues. In germline, CDR1 is SGHRS, CDR2 YFSETQ. CDR3 amino acids: CASSLMAGGGETQYF. Written as DNA, the CDR3 is TGCGCCAGCAGCTTGATGGCGGGAGGGGGAGAGACCCAGTACTTC.

The chain joins TRBV9 to TRBJ2-7, with a possible D match to TRBD2 (7 bases). The V end was cut by 4 bases, the J end by 2 bases, with 19 bases between. Germline loops: CDR1 SGDLS, CDR2 YYNGEE. The CDR3 consists of 16 residues. The chain's CDR3 is CASSPGGAPMPYEQYF. For the CDR3, the DNA is TGTGCCAGCAGCCCTGGGGGGGCCCCTATGCCCTACGAGCAGTACTTC.